Each of the 30 T cell receptor beta chains below was sequenced from the same sample in a study of blood T cell repertoires in COVID-19. Some clones are missing from TCRdb's copy, which holds only in-frame ones; the method was immunoSEQ multiplex PCR. Of just under 40,000 clones listed, roughly 85% are singletons. Source material: peripheral blood. The receptors shown here come from a human donor in a cohort sampled during active COVID-19.

The rearrangement joins TRBV7-2 to TRBJ2-5, with TRBD1 matching over 7 bases. This CDR3 comprises 13 residues. Germline V gene sequence: CDR1 SGHTA, CDR2 FQGNSA. V lost 2 bases, J lost 4 bases, and 1 base stayed unmatched. Here the CDR3 reads CASSLNRGETQYF. In nucleotides, the CDR3 is TGTGCCAGCAGCTTAAACAGGGGAGAGACCCAGTACTTC.

The gene calls are TRBV5-1 and TRBJ2-3; possibly TRBD1 for D (5 bases). The CDR3 covers 15 residues. With 3 bases removed from V and 4 bases from J, the gap between germline ends came to 15 bases. Germline CDR1 reads SGHRS; CDR2 reads YFSETQ. The CDR3 coding sequence is TGCGCCAGCAGCTCAAGTGGGGCTCCCGCAGATACGCAGTATTTT. Protein: CASSSSGAPADTQYF. Based on the CDR3 plus reference TRBV5-1 and TRBJ2-3, the full variable domain is KAGVTQTPRYLIKTRGQQVTLSCSPISGHRSVSWYQQTPGQGLQFLFEYFSETQRNKGNFPGRFSGRQFSNSRSEMNVSTLELGDSALYLCASSSSGAPADTQYFGPGTRLTVL.

The chain joins TRBV18 to TRBJ1-6; 8 bases are a match to TRBD1. CDR3 length: 14 residues. CDR1 and CDR2 (germline): KGHSH, LQKENI. The trim removed 8 bases at V and 10 bases at J, leaving 10 bases unmatched. In DNA, the CDR3 is TGTGCCAGCGTAACCGGGACAGGCGACTCACCCCTCCACTTT. It encodes CASVTGTGDSPLHF.

This chain links TRBV6-5 with TRBJ1-1; D is ambiguous. Trimming took 6 bases from V and 1 from J, leaving 9 bases between them. CDR1 is MNHEY and CDR2 is SVGAGI in the germline V gene. The CDR3 has 13 residues. The CDR3 here is CASRRAGNTEAFF. The CDR3, as DNA: TGTGCCAGCAGGAGGGCAGGGAACACTGAAGCTTTCTTT.

The chain joins TRBV7-2 to TRBJ2-7; 15 bases are a match to TRBD2. Germline-derived CDR1 and CDR2 are SGHTA and FQGNSA. CDR3 length: 19 residues. Trimming took 7 bases from V and 1 from J; bases not matched to a gene: 14. The CDR3: CASTDREGTSGRSSYEQYF. The CDR3 DNA reads TGTGCCAGCACCGACCGCGAGGGGACTAGCGGGAGGAGTTCCTACGAGCAGTACTTC.

The J gene is TRBJ2-7, the V gene TRBV5-1; 9 bases map to TRBD2. J gave up 5 bases and V 4 bases, and 7 bases lay outside the gene matches. This CDR3 has 14 amino acids. CDR1 SGHRS and CDR2 YFSETQ come from the germline V gene. CDR3 loop: CASSLERGADEQYF. The CDR3 nucleotides read TGCGCCAGCAGCCTCGAGCGGGGGGCGGACGAGCAGTACTTC.

This clone was detected once. J is TRBJ1-3 and V is TRBV6-5; D call uncertain. Trimming left V 7 bases short and J 0 bases short, with 13 bases between. Germline CDR1 MNHEY, CDR2 SVGAGI. This CDR3 comprises 15 residues. The CDR3 DNA is TGTGCCAGCATCGACCTGGGGAGCTCTGGAAACACCATATATTTT. This translates into CASIDLGSSGNTIYF.

A few counts support this clone. This chain uses TRBV9 with TRBJ2-1; 10 bases are a match to TRBD2. V lost 4 bases to trimming and J lost 4 bases; unmatched junction nucleotides: 5. Germline loops: CDR1 SGDLS, CDR2 YYNGEE. The CDR3 length is 15 residues. The CDR3 spells CASSPSGGPYNEQFF. CDR3 coding DNA: TGTGCCAGCAGCCCTAGCGGGGGCCCTTACAATGAGCAGTTCTTC.

This rearrangement joins TRBV24-1 to TRBJ2-4, with D unclear. V shed 0 bases and J shed 1 base, with 9 bases lying between them. The length of the CDR3 is 16 residues. CDR1 is KGHDR and CDR2 is SFDVKD in the germline V gene. The CDR3 sequence is CATSDLGRKAKNIQYF. CDR3 in DNA: TGTGCCACCAGTGATTTGGGCCGTAAGGCCAAAAACATTCAGTACTTC.

The chain uses TRBV30 and TRBJ2-5, with D possibly TRBD2 on 5 matching bases. CDR3 length: 13 residues. V lost 2 bases and J 5 bases, leaving 12 bases between the germline ends. The germline V gene has CDR1 GTSNPN and CDR2 SVGIG (reference sequence). The CDR3 reads CAWSSGSWETQYF. In nucleotides, the CDR3 is TGTGCCTGGAGTTCGGGGAGTTGGGAGACCCAGTACTTC.

The chain recombines TRBV6-2 or TRBV6-3 with TRBJ2-7, with D perhaps TRBD2 (6 bases). CDR1 MNHEY and CDR2 SVGEGT come from the germline V gene. This CDR3 has 16 amino acids. The V and J ends lost 2 bases and 6 bases respectively, with 20 bases between them. DNA for the CDR3: TGTGCCAGCAGTTACGCGGCGGGCGGGATTTCACTCGAGCAGTACTTC. It translates to CASSYAAGGISLEQYF.

The gene calls are TRBV11-3 and TRBJ2-1, with 11 bases identical to TRBD2. Germline V gene sequence: CDR1 SGHNT, CDR2 YENEEA. The CDR3 extends over 16 amino acids. Losses at the gene ends were 0 bases for V and 7 bases for J; bases not matched to a gene: 5. In DNA form, the CDR3 reads TGTGCCAGCAGCTTAGATAGCGGGAGGGGGAGAAATGAGCAGTTCTTC. This gives the protein CASSLDSGRGRNEQFF.

The chain combines TRBV6-6 with TRBJ2-3; weak D call: TRBD2 (6 bases). The CDR3 length is 15 residues. Germline V gene data show CDR1 as MNHNY and CDR2 as SVGAGI (reference sequence). Trimming took 2 bases from V and 3 from J, leaving 12 bases between them. DNA of the CDR3: TGTGCCAGCAGTTACGGAGGGGAAGTGACAGATACGCAGTATTTT. It is translated as CASSYGGEVTDTQYF.

This clone was seen only once. This chain uses TRBV30 with TRBJ1-3; 9 nucleotides line up with TRBD1. The CDR3 loop spans 15 amino acids. Germline CDR1 GTSNPN, CDR2 SVGIG (reference sequence). Trimming cost V 4 bases and J 0 bases; bases outside gene matches: 4. CDR3 nucleotides: TGTGCCTGGACCACAGGGGGCCACTCTGGAAACACCATATATTTT. Residues: CAWTTGGHSGNTIYF.

The V and J genes are TRBV9 and TRBJ2-7, with D tentatively TRBD2 (5 bases). CDR1 SGDLS and CDR2 YYNGEE come from the germline V gene. V lost 8 bases to trimming and J lost 3 bases, with 12 bases between them. CDR3 size: 12 residues. As DNA, the CDR3 is TGTGCCAGTGCTCGGGATGGCTACGAGCAGTACTTC. This translates into CASARDGYEQYF.

This clone has a single count. The chain carries TRBV5-1 and TRBJ2-1, with 8 bases matching TRBD2. Looked up from germline, CDR1 is SGHRS and CDR2 is YFSETQ. The CDR3 spans 15 residues. V was clipped by 0 bases and J by 6 bases; unmatched bases: 5. CDR3 protein: CASSLEGTRGNEQFF. The CDR3 coding sequence is TGCGCCAGCAGCTTGGAAGGGACTAGGGGCAATGAGCAGTTCTTC. Full variable domain (rest looked up from reference TRBV5-1 and TRBJ2-1): KAGVTQTPRYLIKTRGQQVTLSCSPISGHRSVSWYQQTPGQGLQFLFEYFSETQRNKGNFPGRFSGRQFSNSRSEMNVSTLELGDSALYLCASSLEGTRGNEQFFGPGTRLTVL.

The chain has TRBV3-1 (or the pseudogene TRBV3-2) and TRBJ1-3; 7 positions match TRBD1. V was pared by 5 bases and J by 0 bases, with 4 bases of the junction left unmatched. Germline CDR1 reads LGHDT; CDR2 reads YNNKEL (reference sequence). CDR3 length: 15 amino acids. This CDR3 reads CASSDRDSSGNTIYF. The DNA of the CDR3 is TGTGCCAGCAGCGATCGGGACAGCTCTGGAAACACCATATATTTT.

The chain carries TRBV29-1 and TRBJ2-4; 9 bases line up with TRBD1. V gave up 7 bases and J gave up 7 bases; unmatched junction bases: 8. Germline CDR1 and CDR2: SQVTM and ANQGSEA. This CDR3 is built from 13 residues. The CDR3 region is CSATDRGYNIQYF. DNA of the CDR3: TGCAGCGCAACGGACAGGGGTTACAACATTCAGTACTTC.

This chain connects TRBV28 to TRBJ1-5; maybe TRBD1 (5 bases). The ends were cut back, 6 bases at V and 5 bases at J, with 17 bases in the middle. CDR1 and CDR2 (germline): MDHEN, SYDVKM. This CDR3 has 15 residues. Written as DNA, the CDR3 is TGTGCCAGCAGATTTTACAGGACCTCTGATCAGCCCCAGCATTTT. Encoded protein: CASRFYRTSDQPQHF.

The chain couples TRBV30 to TRBJ1-1; tentatively, D is TRBD1 (6 bases). The germline V and J ends were trimmed by 0 bases and 1 base, with 15 bases remaining between them. Germline V gene data show CDR1 as GTSNPN and CDR2 as SVGIG (reference sequence). CDR3 size: 16 residues. CDR3 in DNA: TGTGCCTGGAGTGTACATTGGGGGCGCGGGAACACTGAAGCTTTCTTT. It is translated as CAWSVHWGRGNTEAFF. Supplemented by reference TRBV30 and TRBJ1-1, the full variable domain reads SQTIHQWPATLVQPVGSPLSLECTVEGTSNPNLYWYRQAAGRGLQLLFYSVGIGQISSEVPQNLSASRPQDRQFILSSKKLLLSDSGFYLCAWSVHWGRGNTEAFFGQGTRLTVV.

V gene TRBV5-4 combines with J gene TRBJ1-3; D is perhaps TRBD1 (6 bases). Germline V gene data show CDR1 as SGHNT and CDR2 as YYREEE (reference sequence). Trimming shortened V by 4 bases and J by 4 bases, and 15 bases separated the two germline ends. The CDR3 length is 15 residues. CDR3 residues: CASSTGQRPGNTIYF. In DNA, the CDR3 is TGTGCCAGCAGCACCGGACAGAGACCAGGAAACACCATATATTTT. The complete variable domain, with remaining parts taken from reference TRBV5-4 and TRBJ1-3, reads ETGVTQSPTHLIKTRGQQVTLRCSSQSGHNTVSWYQQALGQGPQFIFQYYREEENGRGNFPPRFSGLQFPNYSSELNVNALELDDSALYLCASSTGQRPGNTIYFGEGSWLTVV.

This rearrangement joins TRBV19 to TRBJ2-6, with TRBD2 as a possible D gene (5 bases). Trimming took 2 bases from V and 0 from J, leaving 11 bases between them. Germline V CDR1 and CDR2: LNHDA, SQIVND (reference sequence). The CDR3 consists of 17 residues. In nucleotides, the CDR3 is TGTGCCAGTAGTATACGGACTCTCAGCTCTGGGGCCAACGTCCTGACTTTC. Encoded protein: CASSIRTLSSGANVLTF.

This chain uses TRBV5-4 with TRBJ2-3; TRBD2 matches 7 bases. The length of the CDR3 is 17 residues. In germline, CDR1 is SGHNT, CDR2 YYREEE (reference sequence). J gave up 0 bases and V 6 bases, and 13 bases lay outside the gene matches. The CDR3 bases are TGTGCCAGCACCGAATCGCCCAGCGGGGCCAGCACAGATACGCAGTATTTT. As protein: CASTESPSGASTDTQYF. Together with reference TRBV5-4 and TRBJ2-3, the CDR3 gives the full variable domain: ETGVTQSPTHLIKTRGQQVTLRCSSQSGHNTVSWYQQALGQGPQFIFQYYREEENGRGNFPPRFSGLQFPNYSSELNVNALELDDSALYLCASTESPSGASTDTQYFGPGTRLTVL.

This clone came up once. V gene TRBV18 combines with J gene TRBJ1-1; 8 nucleotides align to TRBD1. CDR1 is KGHSH, CDR2 LQKENI, per germline. V dropped 3 bases and J dropped 5; count of bases not matched to a gene: 14. The CDR3 consists of 17 residues. The CDR3 spells CASSPRRQGARGTEAFF. The DNA for the CDR3 is TGTGCCAGCTCACCCCGACGGCAGGGGGCGAGGGGTACTGAAGCTTTCTTT.

This clone was recorded a few times. This chain links TRBV7-6 with TRBJ1-1, with D possibly being TRBD1 (6 bases). Germline loops: CDR1 SGHVS, CDR2 FNYEAQ. CDR3 size: 16 residues. The ends were cut back, 1 base at V and 6 bases at J, with 18 bases in the middle. The CDR3: CASSLEYSRGSAEAFF. Here the CDR3 DNA reads TGTGCCAGCAGCTTAGAGTATAGCAGGGGTAGCGCTGAAGCTTTCTTT.

The V gene is TRBV5-1, the J gene TRBJ1-2; D is possibly TRBD1 (5 bases). Germline V gene data show CDR1 as SGHRS and CDR2 as YFSETQ. This CDR3 has 14 amino acids. V was pared by 4 bases and J by 5 bases, with 15 bases between. CDR3 DNA: TGCGCCAGCAGCAACTGGACAATCCTATATGGCTACACCTTC. Translation gives CASSNWTILYGYTF.

The rearrangement uses TRBV4-2 and TRBJ2-3; 9 bases are shared with TRBD1. CDR1 LGHNA and CDR2 YNFKEQ come from the germline V gene. This CDR3 is built from 17 residues. Trimming at V came to 4 bases and at J to 3 bases, leaving 11 bases not matched to a gene. The CDR3 DNA reads as TGTGCCAGCAGCCGCCCAACACAGGGGGCGAGGACAGATACGCAGTATTTT. Translation: CASSRPTQGARTDTQYF.

The chain is built from TRBV4-2 and TRBJ2-7; possible D gene TRBD1, 5 bases. This CDR3 spans 14 amino acids. V lost 1 base and J 2 bases, leaving 9 bases between the germline ends. The germline V gene encodes CDR1 LGHNA and CDR2 YNFKEQ. The CDR3 DNA reads TGTGCCAGCAGCCAAGGGGGCAGGACCTACGAGCAGTACTTC. This gives the protein CASSQGGRTYEQYF.

The chain is built from TRBV5-4 and TRBJ2-7; 7 nucleotides match TRBD1. Looked up from germline, CDR1 is SGHNT and CDR2 is YYREEE (reference sequence). The V gene end was trimmed by 0 bases and the J gene end by 0 bases; junction bases not matched to a gene: 6. The CDR3 is 16 amino acids. The CDR3, as DNA: TGTGCCAGCAGCTTGGAAGTGGGACAGAACTCCTACGAGCAGTACTTC. This sequence encodes CASSLEVGQNSYEQYF.

The chain links TRBV2 to TRBJ1-4; no definite D call. The CDR3 is 12 residues long. V was clipped by 3 bases and J by 5 bases, with 4 bases between them. Germline V gene sequence: CDR1 SNHLY, CDR2 FYNNEI. CDR3 sequence: CASSEQNEKLFF. CDR3 nucleotide sequence: TGTGCCAGCAGTGAGCAGAATGAAAAACTGTTTTTT.